This entry features one TCR beta chain sequence. This specimen comes from a study of T cell changes during pregnancy in multiple sclerosis. Assay used: immunoSEQ multiplex PCR; TCRdb lists only in-frame clones, some missing. The sample lists tens of thousands of clones; 92% were seen once. The receptor's source is a female donor in good health, enrolled as a control in a pregnancy study. Here the sequenced sample was CD4+ T cells from peripheral blood mononuclear cells, taken after pregnancy.

The DNA for the CDR3 is TGTGCCAGCAGCCTAGGAGGGGACAGGGCAGATACGCAGTATTTT. This encodes CASSLGGDRADTQYF. The rearrangement uses TRBV7-2 and TRBJ2-3; 9 positions match TRBD1. The germline V gene encodes CDR1 SGHTA and CDR2 FQGNSA. With V trimmed by 5 bases and J by 4 bases, 7 bases remained unmatched. This CDR3 comprises 15 residues. The full variable domain, rest sourced from reference TRBV7-2 and TRBJ2-3, is GAGVSQSPSNKVTEKGKDVELRCDPISGHTALYWYRQSLGQGLEFLIYFQGNSAPDKSGLPSDRFSAERTGGSVSTLTIQRTQQEDSAVYLCASSLGGDRADTQYFGPGTRLTVL.